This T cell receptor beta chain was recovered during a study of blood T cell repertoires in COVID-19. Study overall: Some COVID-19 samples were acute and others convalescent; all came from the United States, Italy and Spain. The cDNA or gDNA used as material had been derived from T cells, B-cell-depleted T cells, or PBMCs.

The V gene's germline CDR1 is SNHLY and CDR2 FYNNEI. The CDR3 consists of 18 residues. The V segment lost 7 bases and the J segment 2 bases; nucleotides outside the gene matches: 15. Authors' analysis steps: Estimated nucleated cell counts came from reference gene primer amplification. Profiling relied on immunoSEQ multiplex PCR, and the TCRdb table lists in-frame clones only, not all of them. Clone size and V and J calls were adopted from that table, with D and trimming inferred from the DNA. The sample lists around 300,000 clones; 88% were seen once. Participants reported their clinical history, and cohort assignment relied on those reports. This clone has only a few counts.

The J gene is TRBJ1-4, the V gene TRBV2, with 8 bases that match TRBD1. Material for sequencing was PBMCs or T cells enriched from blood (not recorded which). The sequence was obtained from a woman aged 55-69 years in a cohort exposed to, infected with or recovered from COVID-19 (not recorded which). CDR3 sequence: CASNQDRDLAGTNEKLFF. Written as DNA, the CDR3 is TGTGCCAGCAACCAGGACAGGGACCTAGCGGGGACTAATGAAAAACTGTTTTTT.